The 12 T cell receptor beta chains in this list originate from one sample, sequenced in a study of cytomegalovirus exposure and HLA in healthy donors. Repertoires were generated with immunoSEQ multiplex PCR, while TCRdb's copy carries only in-frame clones and drops some. This sample has 150,000 to 180,000 clones, with less than 90% found just once. The sequenced material came from PBMCs. The receptors were sampled from a man aged 18 to 30 in good health and CMV-seropositive.

The CDR3 sequence is CASRLTSGGYTDTQYF. The CDR3 nucleotides read TGTGCCAGTAGGCTTACTAGCGGGGGGTACACAGATACGCAGTATTTT. The chain uses TRBV19 and TRBJ2-3, with 12 bases aligning to TRBD2. V lost 6 bases and J lost 2; bases outside the gene matches: 6. The CDR3 consists of 16 residues. In germline, CDR1 is LNHDA, CDR2 SQIVND (reference sequence).

The V and J genes are TRBV5-4 and TRBJ2-1; TRBD2 is a possible D gene (6 bases). Germline V lookup: CDR1 SGHNT, CDR2 YYREEE (reference sequence). CDR3 length: 15 residues. Trimming removed 3 bases at V and 2 bases at J, with 12 bases between. CDR3 nucleotide sequence: TGTGCCAGCAGCTCTAGCGCTACCCCCTACAATGAGCAGTTCTTC. It is translated as CASSSSATPYNEQFF.

This chain connects TRBV7-9 to TRBJ1-5; D might be TRBD1 (6 bases). Deletions cut 1 base from V and 6 bases from J, with 16 bases between. This CDR3 spans 16 amino acids. Germline values: CDR1 SEHNR, CDR2 FQNEAQ (reference sequence). CDR3 residues: CASSLDGGGAFQPQHF. CDR3 bases: TGTGCCAGCAGCTTAGATGGGGGCGGAGCGTTTCAGCCCCAGCATTTT.

Only a few counts were recorded for this clone. The V call is TRBV30, the J call TRBJ1-5; unclear D gene. CDR3 length: 14 residues. The V gene lost 3 bases and the J gene lost 0 bases, with 9 bases spanning the gap. Germline V CDR1 and CDR2: GTSNPN, SVGIG (reference sequence). The CDR3 nucleotides read TGTGCCTGGAGGGCAAACCGTAGCAATCAGCCCCAGCATTTT. This gives the protein CAWRANRSNQPQHF.

With respect to this clone: Other DNA sequences within the sample encode an identical CDR3. The chain joins TRBV19 to TRBJ2-5, with D hard to call. CDR3 length equals 12 residues. Germline V gene sequence: CDR1 LNHDA, CDR2 SQIVND (reference sequence). V was trimmed by 1 base and J by 4 bases, leaving 4 bases between them. DNA of the CDR3: TGTGCCAGTAGTATAGGTCGAGAGACCCAGTACTTC. Protein: CASSIGRETQYF.

V is TRBV6-5 and J is TRBJ2-5, with TRBD1 identical over 8 bases. The CDR3 totals 16 residues. V shed 1 base, J shed 4 bases, and the junction held 8 bases outside the gene matches. The germline V gene has CDR1 MNHEY and CDR2 SVGAGI. The CDR3 sequence is CASSYFQTGGGETQYF. The CDR3 DNA sequence: TGTGCCAGCAGTTACTTCCAAACAGGGGGAGGAGAGACCCAGTACTTC.

The rearrangement uses TRBV13 and TRBJ1-2, with a possible D match to TRBD1 (5 bases). The V end was cut by 5 bases, the J end by 2 bases, with 30 bases between. This CDR3 spans 20 amino acids. CDR1 is PRHDT and CDR2 is FYEKMQ in the germline V gene (reference sequence). DNA of the CDR3: TGTGCCAGCAGCCCATTGACGACAGCAGGATCTAGGCACGTAAACTATGGCTACACCTTC. Translation: CASSPLTTAGSRHVNYGYTF.

The chain links TRBV10-3 to TRBJ1-1, with TRBD1 matching 8 bases. Per the germline V gene, CDR1 is ENHRY and CDR2 is SYGVKD. The CDR3 covers 14 residues. The V gene end was trimmed by 8 bases and the J gene end by 2 bases; junction bases not matched to a gene: 7. The CDR3 DNA sequence: TGTGCCATCTCTCCTGGACAGGGCAACACTGAAGCTTTCTTT. Its translation is CAISPGQGNTEAFF.

This clone was seen many times. V usage is TRBV6-6 and J usage is TRBJ1-5, with 7 bases that match TRBD1. The germline gives CDR1 MNHNY, CDR2 SVGAGI (reference sequence). Trimming took 4 bases from V and 2 from J; bases not matched to a gene: 2. CDR3 length: 14 residues. CDR3 coding DNA: TGTGCCAGCAGTTTAACAGGGGGCAATCAGCCCCAGCATTTT. It yields the protein CASSLTGGNQPQHF.

The gene calls are TRBV7-9 and TRBJ2-2; TRBD1 aligns across 9 bases. J gave up 3 bases and V 5 bases, and 4 bases lay outside the gene matches. Germline V gives CDR1 SEHNR, CDR2 FQNEAQ (reference sequence). The CDR3 runs 15 residues. CDR3 sequence: CASSGDRDHTGELFF. CDR3 bases: TGTGCCAGCAGCGGGGACAGGGACCACACCGGGGAGCTGTTTTTT. The entire variable domain, with the rest obtained from reference TRBV7-9 and TRBJ2-2, is as follows: DTGVSQNPRHKITKRGQNVTFRCDPISEHNRLYWYRQTLGQGPEFLTYFQNEAQLEKSRLLSDRFSAERPKGSFSTLEIQRTEQGDSAMYLCASSGDRDHTGELFFGEGSRLTVL.

The chain combines TRBV2 with TRBJ2-5; D not resolved. The CDR3 has 13 residues. CDR1 is SNHLY, CDR2 FYNNEI, per germline. V lost 1 base, J lost 1 base, and 4 bases lay in between. The CDR3 nucleotides read TGTGCCAGCAGTGAAGTCAGCCAAGAGACCCAGTACTTC. As protein: CASSEVSQETQYF.

As DNA, the CDR3 is TGTGCCAGTAGTATAGGAGCAGGGGATAGCAATCAGCCCCAGCATTTT. This gives the protein CASSIGAGDSNQPQHF. The J gene is TRBJ1-5, the V gene TRBV19, with a possible D match to TRBD1 (6 bases). This CDR3 contains 16 residues. V shed 1 base and J shed 0 bases, with 10 bases lying between them. The V gene's germline CDR1 is LNHDA and CDR2 SQIVND (reference sequence).